The rows below give T cell receptor beta chains drawn from one sample of a study of T cells in Graves' hyperthyroidism and ophthalmopathy. MiXCR, applied by TCRdb to the multiplex PCR reads, yields one record per CDR3 protein. The sample consists of some 300,000 distinct CDR3 sequences, roughly a fifth of them appearing once. The source material was blood. These TCRs come from a man over 45 with Graves' ophthalmopathy. Both conserved end residues are part of each CDR3. A D gene is named only where the DNA matches it firmly. The size of a clone is reported for some rows only, either as once, few or many, or as a class for expanded clones.

J gene: TRBJ2-7
V gene: TRBV20-1
CDR3 length: 16
clone size: NA
D gene: TRBD1
CDR3 protein: CSAPPGQAGSGYEQYF
CDR3 DNA: TGCAGTGCCCCGCCCGGACAGGCTGGAAGTGGGTACGAGCAGTACTTC

J gene: TRBJ2-3
V gene: TRBV5-1
CDR3 length: 15
clone size: many
D gene: NA
CDR3 protein: CASSLVGGGTDTQYF
CDR3 DNA: TGCGCCAGCAGCTTGGTTGGGGGCGGCACAGATACGCAGTATTTT

J gene: TRBJ2-7
V gene: TRBV29-1
CDR3 length: 18
clone size: NA
D gene: TRBD2
CDR3 protein: CSVEDRGTSGRVPYEQYF
CDR3 DNA: TGCAGCGTTGAAGATCGGGGGACTAGCGGGAGGGTTCCCTACGAGCAGTACTTC

J gene: TRBJ2-3
V gene: TRBV11-2
CDR3 length: 14
clone size: NA
D gene: NA
CDR3 protein: CASSPRTGTDTQYF
CDR3 DNA: TGTGCCAGCAGCCCTAGAACGGGCACAGATACGCAGTATTTT

J gene: TRBJ2-6
V gene: TRBV27
CDR3 length: 14
clone size: few
D gene: NA
CDR3 protein: CASSLLTGANVLTF
CDR3 DNA: TGTGCCAGCAGTTTATTGACTGGGGCCAACGTCCTGACTTTC

J gene: TRBJ2-7
V gene: TRBV29-1
CDR3 length: 14
clone size: many
D gene: NA
CDR3 protein: CSVGQGGSSYEQYF
CDR3 DNA: TGCAGCGTTGGTCAGGGGGGGAGCTCCTACGAGCAGTACTTC

J gene: TRBJ2-3
V gene: TRBV20-1
CDR3 length: 15
clone size: few
D gene: TRBD2
CDR3 protein: CSARWASGRLDTQYF
CDR3 DNA: TGCAGTGCTAGGTGGGCTAGCGGGAGGTTAGATACGCAGTATTTT

J gene: TRBJ2-5
V gene: TRBV12-3/TRBV12-4
CDR3 length: 18
clone size: NA
D gene: NA
CDR3 protein: CASSPRQTGLSKQETQYF
CDR3 DNA: TGTGCCAGCAGCCCCCGACAAACTGGCCTGTCGAAACAAGAGACCCAGTACTTC

J gene: TRBJ2-7
V gene: TRBV7-3
CDR3 length: 13
clone size: many
D gene: NA
CDR3 protein: CASSLNSAYEQYF
CDR3 DNA: TGTGCCAGCAGCTTAAATTCAGCCTACGAGCAGTACTTC

J gene: TRBJ1-1
V gene: TRBV30
CDR3 length: 14
clone size: many
D gene: NA
CDR3 protein: CASDDGPLNTEAFF
CDR3 DNA: TGTGCCTCCGATGACGGACCTCTGAACACTGAAGCTTTCTTT

J gene: TRBJ1-6
V gene: TRBV3-1
CDR3 length: 14
clone size: NA
D gene: NA
CDR3 protein: CASSQLTGTSPFHF
CDR3 DNA: TGTGCCAGCAGCCAACTCACAGGGACCTCACCCTTCCACTTT

J gene: TRBJ2-4
V gene: TRBV10-2
CDR3 length: 15
clone size: NA
D gene: NA
CDR3 protein: CASIQGGLAKNIQYF
CDR3 DNA: TGCGCCAGCATCCAGGGGGGCCTAGCCAAAAACATTCAGTACTTC

J gene: TRBJ2-4
V gene: TRBV20-1
CDR3 length: 15
clone size: many
D gene: NA
CDR3 protein: CSANTLAGQVYIQYF
CDR3 DNA: TGCAGTGCCAACACTCTAGCGGGACAGGTATACATTCAGTACTTC

J gene: TRBJ2-7
V gene: TRBV7-3
CDR3 length: 16
clone size: many
D gene: TRBD2
CDR3 protein: CASSSVPGLAGSVQYF
CDR3 DNA: TGTGCCAGCAGCTCAGTGCCGGGACTAGCGGGATCTGTGCAGTACTTC

J gene: TRBJ2-2
V gene: TRBV5-1
CDR3 length: 14
clone size: many
D gene: NA
CDR3 protein: CASSLTGQTGELFF
CDR3 DNA: TGCGCCAGCAGCTTGACAGGACAAACCGGGGAGCTGTTTTTT

J gene: TRBJ2-5
V gene: TRBV28
CDR3 length: 11
clone size: NA
D gene: NA
CDR3 protein: CASSTEEIQYF
CDR3 DNA: TGTGCCAGCAGTACTGAAGAGATCCAGTACTTC

J gene: TRBJ2-7
V gene: TRBV20-1
CDR3 length: 16
clone size: NA
D gene: TRBD2
CDR3 protein: CSARPRPISGSSEQYF
CDR3 DNA: TGCAGTGCTAGACCCCGACCAATTAGCGGGAGCTCCGAGCAGTACTTC

J gene: TRBJ2-7
V gene: TRBV30
CDR3 length: 11
clone size: NA
D gene: NA
CDR3 protein: CAWSFGGEQYF
CDR3 DNA: TGTGCCTGGAGTTTCGGGGGCGAGCAGTACTTC

J gene: TRBJ2-7
V gene: TRBV12-3/TRBV12-4
CDR3 length: 13
clone size: NA
D gene: NA
CDR3 protein: CASSKRENHEQYF
CDR3 DNA: TGTGCCAGCAGTAAACGGGAGAATCACGAGCAGTACTTC

J gene: TRBJ1-1
V gene: TRBV5-1
CDR3 length: 15
clone size: many
D gene: TRBD1
CDR3 protein: CASSADRVGRTEAFF
CDR3 DNA: TGCGCCAGCAGCGCAGACAGGGTGGGGAGGACTGAAGCTTTCTTT

J gene: TRBJ1-5
V gene: TRBV12-3/TRBV12-4
CDR3 length: 14
clone size: few
D gene: NA
CDR3 protein: CASTTTDGRQPQHF
CDR3 DNA: TGTGCCAGCACCACTACGGATGGAAGACAGCCCCAGCATTTT

J gene: TRBJ2-1
V gene: TRBV11-3
CDR3 length: 16
clone size: few
D gene: TRBD2
CDR3 protein: CASSHRASGRVDEQFF
CDR3 DNA: TGTGCCAGCAGCCACCGGGCTAGCGGGAGGGTGGATGAGCAGTTCTTC

J gene: TRBJ2-1
V gene: TRBV5-1
CDR3 length: 14
clone size: NA
D gene: NA
CDR3 protein: CASSLGSGHNEQFF
CDR3 DNA: TGCGCCAGCAGCCTAGGGAGCGGCCACAATGAGCAGTTCTTC

J gene: TRBJ2-5
V gene: TRBV15
CDR3 length: 15
clone size: few
D gene: NA
CDR3 protein: CATSRDLSAKETQYF
CDR3 DNA: TGTGCCACCAGCAGAGATCTCTCCGCGAAGGAGACCCAGTACTTC

J gene: TRBJ2-3
V gene: TRBV15
CDR3 length: 15
clone size: NA
D gene: TRBD1
CDR3 protein: CATSILRGPSDTQYF
CDR3 DNA: TGTGCCACCAGCATTCTCAGGGGGCCGTCAGATACGCAGTATTTT

J gene: TRBJ2-1
V gene: TRBV20-1
CDR3 length: 17
clone size: many
D gene: NA
CDR3 protein: CSALVPSTGKGGNEQFF
CDR3 DNA: TGCAGTGCTCTAGTCCCCTCCACAGGGAAAGGAGGCAATGAGCAGTTCTTC

J gene: TRBJ2-1
V gene: TRBV5-6
CDR3 length: 16
clone size: few
D gene: NA
CDR3 protein: CASSPAETRPYNEQFF
CDR3 DNA: TGTGCCAGCAGCCCGGCGGAGACCCGCCCCTACAATGAGCAGTTCTTC

J gene: TRBJ1-1
V gene: TRBV6-2/TRBV6-3
CDR3 length: 14
clone size: many
D gene: NA
CDR3 protein: CASSENFPRTEAFF
CDR3 DNA: TGTGCCAGCAGTGAGAACTTCCCGAGGACTGAAGCTTTCTTT

J gene: TRBJ2-1
V gene: TRBV9
CDR3 length: 15
clone size: many
D gene: TRBD2
CDR3 protein: CASSVDRLANNEQFF
CDR3 DNA: TGTGCCAGCAGCGTAGATAGACTAGCTAACAATGAGCAGTTCTTC

J gene: TRBJ2-3
V gene: TRBV19
CDR3 length: 18
clone size: few
D gene: NA
CDR3 protein: CASSPTSPGLQRTDTQYF
CDR3 DNA: TGTGCCAGTAGTCCCACCTCTCCGGGACTTCAACGCACAGATACGCAGTATTTT

J gene: TRBJ1-2
V gene: TRBV14
CDR3 length: 15
clone size: NA
D gene: NA
CDR3 protein: CASSPVEGTYYGYTF
CDR3 DNA: TGTGCCAGCAGCCCAGTTGAGGGGACGTACTATGGCTACACCTTC

J gene: TRBJ2-3
V gene: TRBV18
CDR3 length: 17
clone size: many
D gene: TRBD2
CDR3 protein: CASSVTGTSIGTDTQYF
CDR3 DNA: TGTGCCAGCTCAGTTACCGGGACTAGCATCGGCACAGATACGCAGTATTTT

J gene: TRBJ2-5
V gene: TRBV4-1
CDR3 length: 17
clone size: NA
D gene: TRBD2
CDR3 protein: CASSQEGPGLAVETQYF
CDR3 DNA: TGCGCCAGCAGCCAAGAGGGCCCGGGACTAGCGGTAGAGACCCAGTACTTC

J gene: TRBJ2-1
V gene: TRBV5-1
CDR3 length: 16
clone size: many
D gene: NA
CDR3 protein: CASSLRDRWDNNEQFF
CDR3 DNA: TGCGCCAGCAGCTTACGGGATCGCTGGGATAACAATGAGCAGTTCTTC

J gene: TRBJ2-1
V gene: TRBV20-1
CDR3 length: 15
clone size: NA
D gene: NA
CDR3 protein: CSASTGTLFYNEQFF
CDR3 DNA: TGCAGTGCTAGTACCGGGACTCTATTTTACAATGAGCAGTTCTTC

J gene: TRBJ2-5
V gene: TRBV20-1
CDR3 length: 16
clone size: NA
D gene: TRBD2
CDR3 protein: CSARAWASGSGKTQYF
CDR3 DNA: TGCAGTGCTAGAGCATGGGCTAGCGGGAGTGGAAAGACCCAGTACTTC

J gene: TRBJ2-1
V gene: TRBV6-5
CDR3 length: 15
clone size: NA
D gene: TRBD2
CDR3 protein: CASSYSRAGVNEQFF
CDR3 DNA: TGTGCCAGCAGTTACTCGAGAGCGGGGGTCAATGAGCAGTTCTTC

J gene: TRBJ2-5
V gene: TRBV5-1
CDR3 length: 15
clone size: NA
D gene: TRBD1
CDR3 protein: CASSLAGQGAETQYF
CDR3 DNA: TGCGCCAGCAGCTTGGCCGGACAGGGGGCAGAGACCCAGTACTTC

J gene: TRBJ2-7
V gene: TRBV10-1
CDR3 length: 15
clone size: NA
D gene: NA
CDR3 protein: CASRFLKDLSYEQYF
CDR3 DNA: TGCGCCAGCAGATTTTTAAAGGACCTATCCTACGAGCAGTACTTC

J gene: TRBJ2-1
V gene: TRBV7-3
CDR3 length: 17
clone size: many
D gene: TRBD2
CDR3 protein: CASSLGLAGFSYNEQFF
CDR3 DNA: TGTGCCAGCAGCTTAGGACTAGCGGGATTCTCCTACAATGAGCAGTTCTTC

J gene: TRBJ2-3
V gene: TRBV28
CDR3 length: 12
clone size: NA
D gene: NA
CDR3 protein: CASSPQTYTQYF
CDR3 DNA: TGTGCCAGCAGTCCCCAGACTTATACGCAGTATTTT

J gene: TRBJ2-7
V gene: TRBV4-1
CDR3 length: 16
clone size: NA
D gene: NA
CDR3 protein: CASSQDASGVLIEQYF
CDR3 DNA: TGCGCCAGCAGCCAAGATGCGTCAGGGGTCTTGATCGAGCAGTACTTC

J gene: TRBJ2-1
V gene: TRBV20-1
CDR3 length: 15
clone size: many
D gene: TRBD2
CDR3 protein: CSVSPGTSVYNEQFF
CDR3 DNA: TGCAGTGTCTCTCCCGGGACTAGCGTCTACAATGAGCAGTTCTTC

J gene: TRBJ1-1
V gene: TRBV12-3/TRBV12-4
CDR3 length: 13
clone size: NA
D gene: NA
CDR3 protein: CAGSLAGNTEAFF
CDR3 DNA: TGTGCCGGCAGTTTAGCAGGGAACACTGAAGCTTTCTTT

J gene: TRBJ2-1
V gene: TRBV24-1
CDR3 length: 19
clone size: once
D gene: TRBD2
CDR3 protein: CATSDYRLAGSRAYNEQFF
CDR3 DNA: TGTGCCACCAGTGATTACAGGCTAGCGGGAAGTAGGGCCTACAATGAGCAGTTCTTC

J gene: TRBJ2-3
V gene: TRBV20-1
CDR3 length: 12
clone size: NA
D gene: TRBD1
CDR3 protein: CSARGTGDTQYF
CDR3 DNA: TGCAGTGCTAGAGGGACAGGGGATACGCAGTATTTT

J gene: TRBJ1-2
V gene: TRBV12-3/TRBV12-4
CDR3 length: 14
clone size: few
D gene: NA
CDR3 protein: CASSRRGTNYGYTF
CDR3 DNA: TGTGCCAGCTCCCGGCGAGGGACTAACTATGGCTACACCTTC

J gene: TRBJ2-3
V gene: TRBV6-1
CDR3 length: 14
clone size: NA
D gene: NA
CDR3 protein: CASKRTTNTDTQYF
CDR3 DNA: TGTGCCAGCAAGAGGACTACCAACACAGATACGCAGTATTTT

J gene: TRBJ1-6
V gene: TRBV5-1
CDR3 length: 15
clone size: NA
D gene: NA
CDR3 protein: CASSLGGDDNSPLHF
CDR3 DNA: TGCGCCAGCAGCCTGGGCGGGGATGATAATTCACCCCTCCACTTT

J gene: TRBJ2-5
V gene: TRBV5-1
CDR3 length: 16
clone size: few
D gene: TRBD2
CDR3 protein: CASSGELAGALRTQYF
CDR3 DNA: TGCGCCAGCAGTGGGGAACTAGCGGGAGCATTGCGGACCCAGTACTTC

J gene: TRBJ2-3
V gene: TRBV24-1
CDR3 length: 15
clone size: few
D gene: TRBD2
CDR3 protein: CATSSSGRAKDTQYF
CDR3 DNA: TGTGCCACCAGTTCCAGCGGGAGGGCCAAGGATACGCAGTATTTT

J gene: TRBJ2-1
V gene: TRBV19
CDR3 length: 17
clone size: many
D gene: NA
CDR3 protein: CASSIDPNSGPYNEQFF
CDR3 DNA: TGTGCCAGTAGTATAGATCCAAATAGCGGCCCCTACAATGAGCAGTTCTTC

J gene: TRBJ2-7
V gene: TRBV19
CDR3 length: 14
clone size: NA
D gene: NA
CDR3 protein: CASSHRGETYEQYF
CDR3 DNA: TGTGCCAGTAGTCACCGAGGGGAGACCTACGAGCAGTACTTC

J gene: TRBJ2-1
V gene: TRBV5-1
CDR3 length: 13
clone size: many
D gene: NA
CDR3 protein: CASSLVGFDEQFF
CDR3 DNA: TGCGCCAGCAGCTTGGTGGGGTTCGATGAGCAGTTCTTC